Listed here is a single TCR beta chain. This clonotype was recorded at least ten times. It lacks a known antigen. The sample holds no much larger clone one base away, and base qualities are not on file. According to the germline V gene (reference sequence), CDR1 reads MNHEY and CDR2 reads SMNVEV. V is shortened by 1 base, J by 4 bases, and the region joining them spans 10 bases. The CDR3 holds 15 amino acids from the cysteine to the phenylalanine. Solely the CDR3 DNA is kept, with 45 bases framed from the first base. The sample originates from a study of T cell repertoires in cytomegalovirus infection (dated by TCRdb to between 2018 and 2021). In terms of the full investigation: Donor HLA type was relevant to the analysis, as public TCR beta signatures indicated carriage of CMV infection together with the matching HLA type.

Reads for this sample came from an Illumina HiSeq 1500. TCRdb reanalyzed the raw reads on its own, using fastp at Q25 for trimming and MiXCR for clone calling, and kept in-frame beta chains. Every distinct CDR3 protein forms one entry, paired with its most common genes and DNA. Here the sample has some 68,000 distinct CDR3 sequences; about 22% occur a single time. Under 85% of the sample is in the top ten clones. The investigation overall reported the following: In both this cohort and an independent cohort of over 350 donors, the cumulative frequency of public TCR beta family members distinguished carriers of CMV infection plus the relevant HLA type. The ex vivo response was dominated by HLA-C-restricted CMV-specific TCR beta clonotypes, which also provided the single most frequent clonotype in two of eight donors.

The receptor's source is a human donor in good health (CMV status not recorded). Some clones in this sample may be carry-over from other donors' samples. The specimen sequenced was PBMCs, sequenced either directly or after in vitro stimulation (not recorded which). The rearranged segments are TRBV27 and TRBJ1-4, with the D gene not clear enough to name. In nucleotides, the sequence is TGTGCCAGCAGTTTATTGGGCTTAGGTAATGAAAAACTGTTTTTT. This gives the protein CASSLLGLGNEKLFF.